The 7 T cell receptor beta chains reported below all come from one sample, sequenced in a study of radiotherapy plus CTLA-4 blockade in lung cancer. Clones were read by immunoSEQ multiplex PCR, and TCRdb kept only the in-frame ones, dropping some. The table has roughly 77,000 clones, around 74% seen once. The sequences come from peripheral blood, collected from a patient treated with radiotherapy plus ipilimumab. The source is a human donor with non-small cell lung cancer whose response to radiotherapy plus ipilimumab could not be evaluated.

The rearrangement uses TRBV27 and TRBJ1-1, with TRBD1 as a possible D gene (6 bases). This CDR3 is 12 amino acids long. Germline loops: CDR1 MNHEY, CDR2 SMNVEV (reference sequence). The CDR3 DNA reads TGTGGCACCCGAGGGGGTTCTGCTGAAGCTTTCTTT. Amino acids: CGTRGGSAEAFF.

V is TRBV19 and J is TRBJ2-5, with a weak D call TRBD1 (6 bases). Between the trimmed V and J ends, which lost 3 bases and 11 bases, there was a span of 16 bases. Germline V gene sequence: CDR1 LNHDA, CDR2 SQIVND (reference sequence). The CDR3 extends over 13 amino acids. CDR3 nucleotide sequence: TGTGCCAGTAGTATGACAGGACAAGAGGGGCAGTACTTC. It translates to CASSMTGQEGQYF. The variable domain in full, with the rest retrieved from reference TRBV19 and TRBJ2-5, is DGGITQSPKYLFRKEGQNVTLSCEQNLNHDAMYWYRQDPGQGLRLIYYSQIVNDFQKGDIAEGYSVSREKKESFPLTVTSAQKNPTAFYLCASSMTGQEGQYFGPGTRLLVL.

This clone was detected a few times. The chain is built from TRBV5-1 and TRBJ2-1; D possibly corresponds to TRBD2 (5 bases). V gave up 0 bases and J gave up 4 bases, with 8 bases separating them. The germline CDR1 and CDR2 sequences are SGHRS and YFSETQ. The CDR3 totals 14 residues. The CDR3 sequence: CASSLVLGYNEQFF. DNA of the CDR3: TGCGCCAGCAGCTTGGTACTAGGTTACAATGAGCAGTTCTTC.

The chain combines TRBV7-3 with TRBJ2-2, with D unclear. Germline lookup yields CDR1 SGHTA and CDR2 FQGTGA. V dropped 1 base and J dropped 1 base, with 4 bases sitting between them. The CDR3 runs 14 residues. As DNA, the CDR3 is TGTGCCAGCAGCTTAAACGGGAACACCGGGGAGCTGTTTTTT. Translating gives CASSLNGNTGELFF.

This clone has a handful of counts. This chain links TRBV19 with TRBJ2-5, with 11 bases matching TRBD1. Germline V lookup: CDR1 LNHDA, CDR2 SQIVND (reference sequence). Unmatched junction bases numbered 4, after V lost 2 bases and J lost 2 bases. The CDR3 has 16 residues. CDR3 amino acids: CASSIMGQGVQETQYF. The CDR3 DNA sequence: TGTGCCAGTAGTATAATGGGACAGGGGGTTCAAGAGACCCAGTACTTC.

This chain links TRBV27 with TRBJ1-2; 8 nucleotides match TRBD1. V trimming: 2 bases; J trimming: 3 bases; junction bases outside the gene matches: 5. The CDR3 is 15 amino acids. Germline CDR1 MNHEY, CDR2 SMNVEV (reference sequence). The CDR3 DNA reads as TGTGCCAGCAGTTTAGGCACAGGGGGTTACTATGGCTACACCTTC. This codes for CASSLGTGGYYGYTF.

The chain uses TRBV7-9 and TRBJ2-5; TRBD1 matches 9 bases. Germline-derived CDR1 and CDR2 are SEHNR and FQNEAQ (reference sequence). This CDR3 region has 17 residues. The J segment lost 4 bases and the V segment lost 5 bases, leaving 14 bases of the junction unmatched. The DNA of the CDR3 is TGTGCCAGCAGCCTGGGACCGGGACAGGGCCGGAGAGAGACCCAGTACTTC. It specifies CASSLGPGQGRRETQYF.